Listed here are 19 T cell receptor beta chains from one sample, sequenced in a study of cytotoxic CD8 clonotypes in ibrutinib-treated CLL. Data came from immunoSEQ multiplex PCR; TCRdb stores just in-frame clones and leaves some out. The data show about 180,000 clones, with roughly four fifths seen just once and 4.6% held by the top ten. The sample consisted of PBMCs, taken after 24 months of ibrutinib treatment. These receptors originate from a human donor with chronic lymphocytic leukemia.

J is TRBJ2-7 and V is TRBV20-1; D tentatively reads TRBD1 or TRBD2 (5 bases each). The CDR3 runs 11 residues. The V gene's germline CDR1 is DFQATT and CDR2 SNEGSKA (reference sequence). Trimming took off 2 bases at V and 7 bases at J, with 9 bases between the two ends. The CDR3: CSARTWGEQYF. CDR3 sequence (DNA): TGCAGTGCTAGAACGTGGGGGGAGCAGTACTTC.

In DNA form, the CDR3 reads TGTGCCAGCAGCCCAGGGGGACATCCTTACCAGCATTTT. It specifies CASSPGGHPYQHF. The chain employs TRBV7-3 and TRBJ1-5; 7 positions match TRBD1. J was trimmed by 12 bases and V by 5 bases; bases with no gene match: 10. The V gene's germline CDR1 is SGHTA and CDR2 FQGTGA. The length of the CDR3 is 13 residues.

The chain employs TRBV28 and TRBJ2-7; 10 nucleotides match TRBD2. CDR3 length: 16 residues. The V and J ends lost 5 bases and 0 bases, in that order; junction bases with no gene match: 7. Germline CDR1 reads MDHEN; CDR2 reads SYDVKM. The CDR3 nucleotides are TGTGCCAGCAGTATGAGGACTAGCGGACACTCCTACGAGCAGTACTTC. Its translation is CASSMRTSGHSYEQYF. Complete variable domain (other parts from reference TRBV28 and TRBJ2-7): DVKVTQSSRYLVKRTGEKVFLECVQDMDHENMFWYRQDPGLGLRLIYFSYDVKMKEKGDIPEGYSVSREKKERFSLILESASTNQTSMYLCASSMRTSGHSYEQYFGPGTRLTVT.

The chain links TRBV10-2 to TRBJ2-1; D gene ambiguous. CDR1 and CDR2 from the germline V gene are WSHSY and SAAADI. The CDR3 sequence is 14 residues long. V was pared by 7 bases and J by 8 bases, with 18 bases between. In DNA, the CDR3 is TGCGCCAGCATGGGTAGGAGTCTAGTAGATGAGCAGTTCTTC. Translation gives CASMGRSLVDEQFF.

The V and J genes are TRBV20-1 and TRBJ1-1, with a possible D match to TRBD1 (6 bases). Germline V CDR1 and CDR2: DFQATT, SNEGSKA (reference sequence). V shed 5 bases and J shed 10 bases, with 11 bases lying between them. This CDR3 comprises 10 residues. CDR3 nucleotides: TGCAGTGCTGGGGGGCTTGGAGCTTTCTTT. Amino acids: CSAGGLGAFF.

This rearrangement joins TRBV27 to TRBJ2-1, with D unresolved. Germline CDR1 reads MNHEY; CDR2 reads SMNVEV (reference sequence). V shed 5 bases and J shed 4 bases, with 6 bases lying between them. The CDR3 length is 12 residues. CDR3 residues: CASSPQYNEQFF. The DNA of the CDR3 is TGTGCCAGCAGTCCCCAATACAATGAGCAGTTCTTC.

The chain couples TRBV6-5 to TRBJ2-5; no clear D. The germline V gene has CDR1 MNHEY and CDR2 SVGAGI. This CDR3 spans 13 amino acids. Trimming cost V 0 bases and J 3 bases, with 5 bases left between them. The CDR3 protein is CASSYSAKETQYF. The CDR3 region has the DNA TGTGCCAGCAGTTACTCGGCAAAAGAGACCCAGTACTTC.

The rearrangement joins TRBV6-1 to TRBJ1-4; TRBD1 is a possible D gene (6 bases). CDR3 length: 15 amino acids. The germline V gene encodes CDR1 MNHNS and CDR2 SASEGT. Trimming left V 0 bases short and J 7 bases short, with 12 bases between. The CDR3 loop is CASSEAWGAGEKLFF. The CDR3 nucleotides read TGTGCCAGCAGTGAAGCCTGGGGGGCGGGTGAAAAACTGTTTTTT.

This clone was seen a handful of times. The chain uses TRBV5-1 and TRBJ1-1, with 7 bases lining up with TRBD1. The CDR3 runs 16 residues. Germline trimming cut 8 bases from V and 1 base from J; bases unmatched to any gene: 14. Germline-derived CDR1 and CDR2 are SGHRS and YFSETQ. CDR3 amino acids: CASRPQGQIANTEAFF. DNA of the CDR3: TGCGCCAGTCGGCCCCAGGGACAGATAGCGAACACTGAAGCTTTCTTT.

CDR3 DNA sequence: TGTGCCAGCTCACCACCGGAAAGGAGGAACGAGCAGTACTTC. As protein: CASSPPERRNEQYF. This chain uses TRBV18 with TRBJ2-7, with a tentative D call TRBD2 (5 bases). The CDR3 extends over 14 amino acids. Germline CDR1 is KGHSH and CDR2 is LQKENI. Trimming removed 0 bases from V and 5 bases from J, with 11 bases in between.

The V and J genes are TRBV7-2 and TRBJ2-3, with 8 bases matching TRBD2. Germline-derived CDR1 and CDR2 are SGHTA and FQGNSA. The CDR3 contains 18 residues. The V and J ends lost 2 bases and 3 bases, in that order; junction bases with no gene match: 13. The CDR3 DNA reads TGTGCCAGCAGCTTATACGGGGCAGGTGCTAGCGGGACAGATACGCAGTATTTT. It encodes CASSLYGAGASGTDTQYF.

In DNA, the CDR3 is TGCGCCAGCAGCTTCAGGACTTACACTGAAGCTTTCTTT. This codes for CASSFRTYTEAFF. The chain links TRBV5-1 to TRBJ1-1, with D hard to call. The CDR3 has 13 residues. The V end was cut by 2 bases, the J end by 3 bases, with 8 bases between. Germline loops: CDR1 SGHRS, CDR2 YFSETQ.

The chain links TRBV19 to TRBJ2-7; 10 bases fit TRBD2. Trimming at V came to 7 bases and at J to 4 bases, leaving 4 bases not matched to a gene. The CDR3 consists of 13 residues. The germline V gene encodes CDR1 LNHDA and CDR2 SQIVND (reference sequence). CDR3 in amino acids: CASNPSGSYEQYF. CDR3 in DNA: TGTGCCAGTAACCCTAGCGGGAGTTACGAGCAGTACTTC.

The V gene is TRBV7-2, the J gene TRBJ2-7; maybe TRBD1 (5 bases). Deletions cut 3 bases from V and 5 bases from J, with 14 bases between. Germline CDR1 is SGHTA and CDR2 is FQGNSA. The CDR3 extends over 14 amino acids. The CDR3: CASSLGPLGHEQYF. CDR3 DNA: TGTGCCAGCAGCTTGGGGCCGCTGGGGCACGAGCAGTACTTC.

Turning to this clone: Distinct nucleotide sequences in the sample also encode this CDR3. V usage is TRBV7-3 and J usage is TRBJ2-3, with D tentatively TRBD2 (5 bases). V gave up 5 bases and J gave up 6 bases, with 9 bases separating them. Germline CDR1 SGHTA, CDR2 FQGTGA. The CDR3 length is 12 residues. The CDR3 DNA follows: TGTGCCAGCAGCCTAGCATTGGATACGCAGTATTTT. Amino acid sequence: CASSLALDTQYF.

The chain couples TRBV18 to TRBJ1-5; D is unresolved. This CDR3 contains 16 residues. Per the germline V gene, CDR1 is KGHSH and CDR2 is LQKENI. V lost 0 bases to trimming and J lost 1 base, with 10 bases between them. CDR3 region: CASSPPQRSSNQPQHF. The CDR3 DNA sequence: TGTGCCAGCTCACCACCCCAAAGGTCGAGCAATCAGCCCCAGCATTTT.

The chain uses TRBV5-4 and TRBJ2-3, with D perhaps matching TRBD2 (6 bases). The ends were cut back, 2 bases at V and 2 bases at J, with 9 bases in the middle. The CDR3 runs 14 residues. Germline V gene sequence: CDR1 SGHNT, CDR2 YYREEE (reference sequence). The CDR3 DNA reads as TGTGCCAGCAGCTTTAGCGGAATCACAGATACGCAGTATTTT. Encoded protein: CASSFSGITDTQYF.

CDR3 protein: CASSPSGRRGETQYF. The CDR3 coding sequence is TGTGCCAGCTCACCTTCCGGTAGGAGGGGAGAGACCCAGTACTTC. The chain employs TRBV18 and TRBJ2-5, with D possibly TRBD2 on 6 matching bases. In germline, CDR1 is KGHSH, CDR2 LQKENI. CDR3 length: 15 amino acids. Trimming left V 3 bases short and J 4 bases short, with 15 bases between.

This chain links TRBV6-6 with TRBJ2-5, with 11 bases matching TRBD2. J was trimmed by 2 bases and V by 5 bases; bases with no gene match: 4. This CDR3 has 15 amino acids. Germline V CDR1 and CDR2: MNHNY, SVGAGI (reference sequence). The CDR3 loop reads CASSARLAGQETQYF. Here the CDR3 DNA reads TGTGCCAGCAGTGCCCGACTAGCGGGGCAAGAGACCCAGTACTTC.